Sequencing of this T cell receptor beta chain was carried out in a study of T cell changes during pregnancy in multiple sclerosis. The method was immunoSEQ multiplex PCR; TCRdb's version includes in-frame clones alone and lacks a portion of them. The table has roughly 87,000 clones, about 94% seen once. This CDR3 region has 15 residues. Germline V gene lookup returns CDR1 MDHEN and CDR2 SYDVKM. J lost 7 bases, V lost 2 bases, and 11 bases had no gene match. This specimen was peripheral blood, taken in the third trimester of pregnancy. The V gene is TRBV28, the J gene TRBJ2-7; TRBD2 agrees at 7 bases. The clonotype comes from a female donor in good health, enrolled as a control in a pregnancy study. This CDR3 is CASSLRWEGRGEQYF. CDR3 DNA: TGTGCCAGCAGTTTACGGTGGGAGGGCCGTGGTGAGCAGTACTTC.